Given below is one T cell receptor beta chain in context. This clonotype has a count of ten or more. The antigen it binds to is not known. Per-nucleotide qualities are absent, and no much larger clonotype sits a single base away. As encoded in the germline V gene, CDR1 is SGHTA while CDR2 is FQGNSA. V ends up 3 bases short and J 4 bases short, with an unmatched junction base count of 5. There are 14 amino acids in the CDR3, from cysteine to phenylalanine inclusive. Only the CDR3 DNA is retained, 42 bases long and in frame from the first base. Donors were under 40 systemically healthy Caucasian individuals from Russia aged about 6 to 100 years. Each donor gave around 9.5 milliliters of peripheral blood, collected into EDTA-treated Vacutainer tubes. PBMCs were isolated by Ficoll-Paque density-gradient centrifugation, with at least 7 million obtained per sample. Total RNA, at least 5 micrograms per sample, was extracted from PBMCs with Trizol reagent. For every donor, an aliquot of PBMCs went through flow cytometry to measure the percentages of naive CD45RAhigh/CD27high T cells.

The data stem from a study of blood T cells in healthy people across ages (dated by TCRdb to the mid-2010s). Broadly, across the study: In model experiments, template switching captured about one uniquely barcoded TCR beta cDNA molecule for every two T cells. The study analyzed two additional independent replicas of 1 million unique cDNA reads from the same blood draw for two donors, one aged 18 to 30 and one aged 80 or older. Four age groups were formed from the donors: young (average about 17 years), middle-aged (just under 40), aged (62) and long-lived (less than 85). Age-related changes in TCR beta repertoire diversity were measured in the study by deep sequencing normalized with unique cDNA molecular identifiers. To avoid experimental bias, donors of different ages were randomly spread across the sequencing lanes. What the authors observed across the whole study: Since profiling was done on bulk unsorted PBMCs, naive and antigen-experienced compartments could not be conclusively compared. The percentage of naive T cells measured by flow cytometry correlated strongly with observed TCR beta diversity. Estimates of total diversity based on one million sequenced T cells were considered lower bounds and underestimates. The long-lived group showed more naive CD4+ T cells, fewer expanded clones and increased TCR diversity than the aged group, suggesting age selection. Observed TCR beta diversity per million T cells fell roughly linearly with age, and a significant reduction was already apparent by age about 36. Donor CMV infection status was unknown, potentially confounding age-related changes in expanded clonotypes.

Library prep was done by 5' RACE. Sequencing was performed on an Illumina HiSeq 2500. The second PCR ran for about 7 to 11 cycles and used a J-beta primer mix along with a sample-barcoded 5' primer. A unique molecular identifier was introduced onto each TCR beta cDNA molecule by a template-switch 5' adaptor carrying 12 random nucleotides. Each sample yielded at least 3 million CDR3-containing paired-end reads. First-strand cDNA was synthesized from all RNA with the Mint cDNA synthesis kit, primed by a TRBC-specific oligonucleotide. Following uracil-DNA glycosylase treatment, all cDNA underwent a first 18-cycle PCR with the universal primers M1SS and BC2_uni_R. In the authors' own workflow: For normalization, 1 million high-quality reads were randomly selected from each sample, with every read carrying a distinct molecular identifier. Instead of being binned into consensus sequences, reads that shared molecular identifiers were thrown out. CDR3 identification, clonotype clustering and error correction used MiTCR with a Q25 quality threshold and the strictest error-elimination algorithm. A nonparametric unseen species model using Euler transformation provided a lower-bound estimate of total TCR beta diversity. TCRdb cleaned the public reads at Q25 with fastp, built clones with MiXCR and kept in-frame beta chains. Every entry covers one CDR3 protein and lists the most common genes and DNA from its rows. None of the V and J calls come from the authors' own analysis; TCRdb made them. For this sample there are over 550,000 distinct CDR3 sequences; less than 35% appear just once. The top ten hold about 15% of the sample.

This receptor was taken from a woman of 80 years or more in good health. The specimen sequenced was blood. Recombination connected TRBV7-2 to TRBJ1-2; TRBD1 lines up with 7 middle nucleotides. The sequence in DNA is TGTGCCAGCAGCTTCGGGACAGTCTTCTATGGCTACACCTTC. This translates into CASSFGTVFYGYTF.